These 23 T cell receptor beta chains originate from one sample sequenced in a study of blood T cell repertoires in COVID-19. Clones were sequenced by immunoSEQ multiplex PCR, and TCRdb holds only the in-frame ones, with some missing. The data show about 140,000 clones, with 79% seen just once and approximately 4% held by the top ten. Input material: peripheral blood. The source is a man between 60 and 75 years old with acute or convalescent COVID-19.

CDR3 coding DNA: TGTGCCAGCAGCCAGGACAGAGATCAGCCCCAGCATTTT. Translating it yields CASSQDRDQPQHF. The chain couples TRBV12-3 or TRBV12-4 to TRBJ1-5, with a tentative D call TRBD1 (6 bases). Trimming pared 6 bases from V and 5 bases from J, leaving 11 bases between. The CDR3 is 13 residues long.

In nucleotides, the CDR3 is TGTGCCAGCAGCTTGGCAGGGAAGGTTGGCTACACCTTC. This translates into CASSLAGKVGYTF. The genes are TRBV7-9 and TRBJ1-2, with D possibly being TRBD1 (5 bases). The CDR3 consists of 13 residues. Germline assignment: CDR1 SEHNR and CDR2 FQNEAQ (reference sequence). The ends were cut back, 3 bases at V and 7 bases at J, with 12 bases in the middle.

This chain uses TRBV20-1 with TRBJ2-7, with 7 bases lining up with TRBD1. The V gene end was trimmed by 6 bases and the J gene end by 8 bases; junction bases not matched to a gene: 7. Germline V gives CDR1 DFQATT, CDR2 SNEGSKA (reference sequence). This CDR3 is built from 11 residues. CDR3 region: CSAPLRGQQYF. CDR3 in DNA: TGCAGTGCCCCTTTAAGGGGGCAGCAGTACTTC.

The chain couples TRBV29-1 to TRBJ2-3; TRBD2 aligns across 8 bases. After removal of 7 bases from V and 3 bases from J, the junction contained 9 bases not matched to a gene. CDR1 is SQVTM and CDR2 is ANQGSEA in the germline V gene. The CDR3 length is 14 residues. CDR3 amino acids: CSAPSGSGTDTQYF. CDR3 nucleotides: TGCAGCGCCCCAAGCGGGAGTGGGACAGATACGCAGTATTTT.

CDR3 amino acids: CASSFEGAGTGELFF. In DNA, the CDR3 is TGCGCCAGCAGCTTCGAGGGGGCAGGGACCGGGGAGCTGTTTTTT. This chain links TRBV5-1 with TRBJ2-2; 7 nucleotides line up with TRBD1. Germline CDR1 SGHRS, CDR2 YFSETQ. This CDR3 has 15 amino acids. V lost 2 bases, J lost 5 bases, and 6 bases stayed unmatched.

The chain has TRBV11-3 and TRBJ2-2; 7 bases line up with TRBD2. The CDR3 loop spans 15 amino acids. Germline V gene sequence: CDR1 SGHNT, CDR2 YENEEA. With V trimmed by 5 bases and J by 6 bases, 9 bases remained unmatched. The CDR3 here is CASSRGGSLAGELFF. CDR3 DNA sequence: TGTGCCAGCAGCCGGGGCGGGAGCTTAGCCGGGGAGCTGTTTTTT.

This clone showed up just once. The chain recombines TRBV6-6 with TRBJ2-3; TRBD2 matches 7 bases. Germline loops: CDR1 MNHNY, CDR2 SVGAGI (reference sequence). CDR3 length equals 14 residues. V shed 5 bases, J shed 3 bases, and the junction held 5 bases outside the gene matches. The CDR3 protein is CASSRTSITDTQYF. The CDR3 coding sequence is TGTGCCAGCAGTCGGACTAGTATAACAGATACGCAGTATTTT.

The rearrangement joins TRBV5-6 to TRBJ1-4, with TRBD1 matching 7 bases. Germline trimming cut 4 bases from V and 8 bases from J; bases unmatched to any gene: 14. The CDR3 totals 16 residues. Germline lookup yields CDR1 SGHDT and CDR2 YYEEEE. The CDR3: CASSERQGIIYEKLFF. Written as DNA, the CDR3 is TGTGCCAGCAGCGAGCGACAGGGAATTATATACGAAAAACTGTTTTTT.

The chain has TRBV5-6 and TRBJ1-6; 7 bases agree with TRBD1. V trimming: 5 bases; J trimming: 3 bases; junction bases outside the gene matches: 5. This CDR3 is 15 amino acids long. The germline V gene has CDR1 SGHDT and CDR2 YYEEEE. The DNA for the CDR3 is TGTGCCAGCAGGGGACAGAGTAACTATAATTCACCCCTCCACTTT. Protein product: CASRGQSNYNSPLHF. Full variable domain (rest looked up from reference TRBV5-6 and TRBJ1-6): DAGVTQSPTHLIKTRGQQVTLRCSPKSGHDTVSWYQQALGQGPQFIFQYYEEEERQRGNFPDRFSGHQFPNYSSELNVNALLLGDSALYLCASRGQSNYNSPLHFGNGTRLTVT.

This clone was recorded once. This rearrangement joins TRBV6-5 to TRBJ2-5; TRBD2 aligns across 8 bases. The CDR3 loop spans 15 amino acids. Looked up from germline, CDR1 is MNHEY and CDR2 is SVGAGI. The V segment lost 7 bases and the J segment 5 bases; nucleotides outside the gene matches: 12. CDR3: CASNRLSGSGETQYF. The DNA for the CDR3 is TGTGCCAGCAACCGTCTAAGCGGGAGTGGGGAGACCCAGTACTTC.

The chain couples TRBV4-1 to TRBJ1-1; unclear D gene. This CDR3 is 13 amino acids long. V was shortened by 0 bases and J by 7 bases, with 9 bases between the two germline ends. The germline CDR1 and CDR2 sequences are MGHRA and YSYEKL. This CDR3 reads CASSQDPRVEAFF. The CDR3 nucleotides read TGCGCCAGCAGCCAAGATCCCCGGGTTGAAGCTTTCTTT.

J is TRBJ1-2 and V is TRBV9; unclear D gene. The V end lost 0 bases, the J end lost 4 bases, and 10 bases lay between the germline ends. The CDR3 is 14 amino acids. Germline CDR1 SGDLS, CDR2 YYNGEE. CDR3 loop: CASSVDRVGYGYTF. DNA for the CDR3: TGTGCCAGCAGCGTAGATCGGGTGGGCTATGGCTACACCTTC. The full variable domain, completed using reference TRBV9 and TRBJ1-2, is DSGVTQTPKHLITATGQRVTLRCSPRSGDLSVYWYQQSLDQGLQFLIQYYNGEERAKGNILERFSAQQFPDLHSELNLSSLELGDSALYFCASSVDRVGYGYTFGSGTRLTVV.

This clone has just a few counts. V gene TRBV7-2 combines with J gene TRBJ2-2; TRBD1 agrees at 8 bases. V shed 4 bases and J 5 bases; nucleotides not matched to a gene: 3. This CDR3 spans 14 amino acids. The germline gives CDR1 SGHTA, CDR2 FQGNSA. The CDR3 DNA follows: TGTGCCAGCAGCTCCAGACAGGGGACCGGGGAGCTGTTTTTT. It is translated as CASSSRQGTGELFF.

The chain links TRBV10-3 to TRBJ2-2; 9 positions agree with TRBD1. V was clipped by 4 bases and J by 3 bases; unmatched bases: 3. Germline lookup yields CDR1 ENHRY and CDR2 SYGVKD. CDR3 length: 15 residues. The CDR3 loop reads CAISGTGADTGELFF. CDR3 DNA: TGTGCCATCAGTGGGACAGGGGCGGACACCGGGGAGCTGTTTTTT.

This chain uses TRBV7-2 with TRBJ1-1; TRBD1 might be the D (5 bases). V gave up 4 bases and J gave up 0 bases, with 12 bases separating them. CDR1 SGHTA and CDR2 FQGNSA come from the germline V gene. CDR3 length: 15 amino acids. The CDR3 loop is CASSSGGGLNTEAFF. The CDR3 DNA reads as TGTGCCAGCAGCTCGGGGGGGGGTTTGAACACTGAAGCTTTCTTT.

The rearrangement uses TRBV19 and TRBJ1-5; D possibly corresponds to TRBD1 (5 bases). Germline-derived CDR1 and CDR2 are LNHDA and SQIVND (reference sequence). V was shortened by 3 bases and J by 9 bases, with 15 bases between the two germline ends. The length of the CDR3 is 14 residues. CDR3 DNA sequence: TGTGCCAGTAGTATCGGAACGGCCGGGGGGCCCCAGCATTTT. Its protein product is CASSIGTAGGPQHF. Combining the CDR3 with reference TRBV19 and TRBJ1-5 gives the whole variable domain DGGITQSPKYLFRKEGQNVTLSCEQNLNHDAMYWYRQDPGQGLRLIYYSQIVNDFQKGDIAEGYSVSREKKESFPLTVTSAQKNPTAFYLCASSIGTAGGPQHFGDGTRLSIL.

This chain links TRBV6-5 with TRBJ2-3; TRBD1 aligns across 9 bases. CDR1 and CDR2 (germline): MNHEY, SVGAGI. The J segment lost 0 bases and the V segment lost 7 bases, leaving 5 bases of the junction unmatched. The CDR3 covers 15 residues. The CDR3 bases are TGTGCCAGCACATATGGGACAGGGAGCACAGATACGCAGTATTTT. This sequence encodes CASTYGTGSTDTQYF.

The rearrangement uses TRBV3-1 (or the pseudogene TRBV3-2) and TRBJ2-7; D remains ambiguous. The CDR3 is made up of 12 amino acids. Germline lookup yields CDR1 LGHDT and CDR2 YNNKEL (reference sequence). V was trimmed by 3 bases and J by 3 bases, leaving 6 bases between them. CDR3 region: CASSQLYYEQYF. CDR3 nucleotide sequence: TGTGCCAGCAGCCAGTTGTACTACGAGCAGTACTTC.

The chain carries TRBV14 and TRBJ1-6; no clear D gene. The V gene's germline CDR1 is SGHDN and CDR2 FVKESK. The CDR3 totals 12 residues. The germline V and J ends were trimmed by 1 base and 9 bases, with 4 bases remaining between them. This chain's CDR3 is CASSQGGSPLHF. The CDR3, as DNA: TGTGCCAGCAGCCAAGGAGGTTCACCCCTCCACTTT.

The chain carries TRBV2 and TRBJ2-5; 9 bases are a match to TRBD1. The CDR3 covers 14 residues. The V gene's germline CDR1 is SNHLY and CDR2 FYNNEI. Unmatched junction bases numbered 5, after V lost 4 bases and J lost 5 bases. The CDR3 reads CASSADRGSETQYF. Here the CDR3 DNA reads TGTGCCAGCAGTGCGGACAGGGGAAGCGAGACCCAGTACTTC.

This clone was detected once. This chain uses TRBV5-1 with TRBJ2-7, with TRBD1 matching over 9 bases. The CDR3 runs to 14 residues. V shed 4 bases, J shed 5 bases, and the junction held 7 bases outside the gene matches. CDR1 is SGHRS and CDR2 is YFSETQ in the germline V gene. DNA of the CDR3: TGCGCCAGCAGCGTGGGACAGGGCGCCCACGAGCAGTACTTC. Amino acid sequence: CASSVGQGAHEQYF.

This clone was seen a few times. The genes are TRBV6-5 and TRBJ2-5; D is unresolved. The CDR3 runs 15 residues. Germline CDR1 MNHEY, CDR2 SVGAGI. The V gene lost 6 bases and the J gene lost 0 bases, with 14 bases spanning the gap. The CDR3 protein is CASSATGAYQETQYF. The CDR3 DNA reads as TGTGCCAGCAGCGCTACCGGTGCGTACCAAGAGACCCAGTACTTC.

The chain is built from TRBV7-3 and TRBJ2-1, with D uncertain. The CDR3 runs to 12 residues. V gave up 6 bases and J gave up 9 bases, with 12 bases separating them. The germline V gene encodes CDR1 SGHTA and CDR2 FQGTGA. CDR3: CASRPATGEQFF. In DNA form, the CDR3 reads TGTGCCAGCAGGCCAGCGACTGGTGAGCAGTTCTTC. Based on the CDR3 plus reference TRBV7-3 and TRBJ2-1, the full variable domain is GAGVSQTPSNKVTEKGKYVELRCDPISGHTALYWYRQSLGQGPEFLIYFQGTGAADDSGLPNDRFFAVRPEGSVSTLKIQRTERGDSAVYLCASRPATGEQFFGPGTRLTVL.